The clone carrying this T cell receptor beta chain was seen a single time. The source of the sample is a study of shared T cell receptors in the human thymus. The ends were cut back, 3 bases at V and 5 bases at J, with 7 bases in the middle. Germline loops: CDR1 SGHDN, CDR2 FVKESK. This CDR3 has 12 residues. Profiled with immunoSEQ multiplex PCR; TCRdb holds only in-frame clones, not every one. The table has approximately 730,000 clones, 80% to 90% seen once. Separately, the same data were catalogued under a study of human thymus T cells.

J is TRBJ2-5 and V is TRBV14, with D uncertain. The specimen sequenced was thymocytes. This TCR was recovered from a girl in the first two years of life with a congenital heart defect. The chain's CDR3 is CASSQSLETQYF. The CDR3 bases are TGTGCCAGCAGCCAGTCTCTGGAGACCCAGTACTTC.